This T cell receptor beta chain was observed in a study of CD8+ T cells in alopecia areata. Isolation of CD4+ and CD8+ T cells from PBMCs was achieved by sorting. cDNA reverse transcribed from extracted RNA served as the sequencing template. Only in-frame clones appear in the TCRdb table, and some are missing; sequencing was by immunoSEQ multiplex PCR. The repertoire holds about 130,000 clones, more than 40% seen once, with around 20% in the top ten. V was shortened by 0 bases and J by 1 base, with 7 bases between the two germline ends. The CDR3 totals 13 residues. In germline, CDR1 is SQVTM, CDR2 ANQGSEA. This clone was observed a few times.

The V and J genes are TRBV29-1 and TRBJ2-7, with unresolved D. This TCR came from a human donor with alopecia areata. This material consisted of CD8+ T cells sorted from blood, taken at week 0. The chain's CDR3 is CSVEDFDSYEQYF. In nucleotides, the CDR3 is TGCAGCGTTGAAGACTTCGATTCCTACGAGCAGTACTTC.